A single sample is the source of the 2 T cell receptor beta chains below, sequenced in a study of T-cell memory formation after mild COVID-19. MiXCR, applied by TCRdb to the 5' RACE reads, yields one record per CDR3 protein. The data contain around 200,000 distinct CDR3 sequences, about a fifth of them seen just once; the ten biggest clones take up approximately 22%. Sequencing was performed on PBMCs or a T cell subset sorted from them (not recorded which). The receptors derive from an adult woman who had mild COVID-19 (a few samples of this study predate the infection). Cell type and time point are not known.

This clonotype was picked up a small number of times. Here the CDR3 DNA reads TGTGCCAGCAATAGCGGGAGGGCCGCTACGCAGTATTTT. It encodes CASNSGRAATQYF. The chain couples TRBV9 to TRBJ2-3; 11 nucleotides line up with TRBD2. The J segment lost 8 bases and the V segment lost 6 bases, leaving 5 bases of the junction unmatched. The CDR3 is made up of 13 amino acids. Germline V lookup: CDR1 SGDLS, CDR2 YYNGEE.

This clonotype was counted between two and nine times. The gene calls are TRBV18 and TRBJ1-5; D unresolved. The CDR3 consists of 16 residues. The V gene's germline CDR1 is KGHSH and CDR2 LQKENI. Trimming removed 3 bases at V and 1 base at J, with 13 bases between. The CDR3 region has the DNA TGTGCCAGCTCACCGCCTGAAGGGCCGAGCAATCAGCCCCAGCATTTT. This gives the protein CASSPPEGPSNQPQHF.